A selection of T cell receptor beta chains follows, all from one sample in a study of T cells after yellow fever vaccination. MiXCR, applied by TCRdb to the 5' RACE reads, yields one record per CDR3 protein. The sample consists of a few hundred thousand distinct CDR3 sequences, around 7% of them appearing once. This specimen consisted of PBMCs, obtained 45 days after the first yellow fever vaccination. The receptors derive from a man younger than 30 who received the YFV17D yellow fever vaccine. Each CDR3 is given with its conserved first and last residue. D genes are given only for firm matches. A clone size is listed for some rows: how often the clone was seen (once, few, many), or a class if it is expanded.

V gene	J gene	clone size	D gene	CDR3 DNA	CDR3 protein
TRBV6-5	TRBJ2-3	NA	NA	TGTGCCAGCGGTTTAAGGGGCACAGATACGCAGTATTTT	CASGLRGTDTQYF
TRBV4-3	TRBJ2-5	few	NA	TGCGCCAGCAGCCAAGATACCCTAGAGACCCAGTACTTC	CASSQDTLETQYF
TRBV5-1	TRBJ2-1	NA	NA	TGCGCCAGCAGCTTGGGCGGTATCAGCTCCTACAATGAGCAGTTCTTC	CASSLGGISSYNEQFF
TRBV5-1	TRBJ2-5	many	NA	TGCGCCAGCAGCGGGGGCAGGGTCCAAGAGACCCAGTACTTC	CASSGGRVQETQYF
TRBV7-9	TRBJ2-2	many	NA	TGTGCCAGCAGCTTAGCGCTCAGGAGTACCGGGGAGCTGTTTTTT	CASSLALRSTGELFF
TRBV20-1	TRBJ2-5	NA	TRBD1	TGCAGTGCCGATGACAGGGGCGAGACCCAGTACTTC	CSADDRGETQYF
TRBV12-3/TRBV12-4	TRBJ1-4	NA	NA	TGTGCCAGCACACGCCACGGGGATAGCGAAAAACTGTTTTTT	CASTRHGDSEKLFF
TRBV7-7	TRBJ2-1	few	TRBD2	TGTGCCAGCAGCTTAGGGGGGACTAGCGGGGGCAATGAGCAGTTCTTC	CASSLGGTSGGNEQFF
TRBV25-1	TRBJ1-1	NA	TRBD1	TGTGCCAGCAGTGATCTCTCCTCGACAGGGACTGAAGCTTTCTTT	CASSDLSSTGTEAFF
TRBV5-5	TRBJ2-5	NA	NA	TGTGCCAGCAGCCGGACTTGGGTGCAAGAGACCCAGTACTTC	CASSRTWVQETQYF
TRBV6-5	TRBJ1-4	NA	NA	TGTGCCAGCAGTTACCTCGGGGGAACTAATGAAAAACTGTTTTTT	CASSYLGGTNEKLFF
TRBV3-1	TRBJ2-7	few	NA	TGTGCCAGCAGCCAAGGGTCAACAGGCGTCTACGAGCAGTACTTC	CASSQGSTGVYEQYF
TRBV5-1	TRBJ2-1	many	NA	TGCGCCAGCAGCTTGGCAAGGGGCTCCTACAATGAGCAGTTCTTC	CASSLARGSYNEQFF
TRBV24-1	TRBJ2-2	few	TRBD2	TGTGCCACCAGTGATGCTAGCGGGGGGGCCGAGTACACCGGGGAGCTGTTTTTT	CATSDASGGAEYTGELFF
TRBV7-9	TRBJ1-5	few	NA	TGTGCCAGCAGCCGCGGACAGAACAATCAGCCCCAGCATTTT	CASSRGQNNQPQHF
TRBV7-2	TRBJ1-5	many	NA	TGTGCCAGCAGCTTAGGCCAGGGGAGCCAGCCCCAGCATTTT	CASSLGQGSQPQHF
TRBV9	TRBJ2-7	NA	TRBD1	TGTGCCAGCAGCGCGACCGGGACAGGGGATAACGAGCAGTACTTC	CASSATGTGDNEQYF
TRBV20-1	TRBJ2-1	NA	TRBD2	TGCAGTGCATTTACTAGCGGGGGGAGAGACAATCAGCAGTTCTTC	CSAFTSGGRDNQQFF
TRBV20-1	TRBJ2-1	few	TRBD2	TGCAGTGCTAGCCTCCCTAGCGGGGGGCACAATGAGCAGTTCTTC	CSASLPSGGHNEQFF
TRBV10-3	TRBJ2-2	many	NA	TGTGCCATCCGGGCGGCGGCCGGAACCGGGGAGCTGTTTTTT	CAIRAAAGTGELFF
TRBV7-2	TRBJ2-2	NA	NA	TGTGCCAGCAGCTTAGCGAGGTTTGAGGAGCTGTTTTTT	CASSLARFEELFF
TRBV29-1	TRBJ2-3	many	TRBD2	TGCAGCGGGTTAGCGGGGGGGCAGGATACGCAGTATTTT	CSGLAGGQDTQYF
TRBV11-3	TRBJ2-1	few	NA	TGTGCCAGCAGCTTAGTCGGCAGGAGCTCCTACAATGAGCAGTTCTTC	CASSLVGRSSYNEQFF
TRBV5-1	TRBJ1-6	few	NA	TGCGCCAGCAGCTTATCCAGGGGAAATTCACCCCTCCACTTT	CASSLSRGNSPLHF
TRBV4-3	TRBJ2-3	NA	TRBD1	TGCGCCAGCAGCCGGACAGGGGGGGGACCAGATACGCAGTATTTT	CASSRTGGGPDTQYF
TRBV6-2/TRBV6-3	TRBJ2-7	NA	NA	TGTGCCAGCAGTTACTCGTGGACCCTCGAGCAGTACTTC	CASSYSWTLEQYF
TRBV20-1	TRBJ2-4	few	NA	TGCTGTGCTAGAGATCTCGGGGGCCAGTCCAAAAACATTCAGTACTTC	CCARDLGGQSKNIQYF
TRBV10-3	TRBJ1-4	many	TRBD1	TGTGCCATCAGCAATTCCCAGACAGGGGAAAAACTGTTTTTT	CAISNSQTGEKLFF
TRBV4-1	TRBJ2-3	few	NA	TGCGCCAGCAGCCAAGATTCCAGGGCTGATACGCAGTATTTT	CASSQDSRADTQYF
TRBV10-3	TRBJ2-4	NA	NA	TGTGCCACCTTACCGGGGGGCTTTTTGAACATTCAGTACTTC	CATLPGGFLNIQYF
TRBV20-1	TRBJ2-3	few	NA	TGCAGTGCTTACCTTGTGGGCTCTGGCACAGATACGCAGTATTTT	CSAYLVGSGTDTQYF
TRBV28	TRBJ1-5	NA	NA	TGTGCCAGCAGTCAGGACAGTAGCAATCAGCCCCAGCATTTT	CASSQDSSNQPQHF
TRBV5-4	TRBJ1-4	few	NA	TGTGCCAGCAGCTCATCACATGCCAGGGAGGGAAATGAAAAACTGTTTTTT	CASSSSHAREGNEKLFF
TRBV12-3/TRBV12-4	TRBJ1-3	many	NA	TGTGCCAGCAGTTTATGGAGCTCTGGAAACACCATATATTTT	CASSLWSSGNTIYF
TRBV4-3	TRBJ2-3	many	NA	TGCGCCAGCAGCCAAGGGGCGCAATTTAAGCTCCCAGATACGCAGTATTTT	CASSQGAQFKLPDTQYF
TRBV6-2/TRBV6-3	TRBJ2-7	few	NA	TGTGCCAGCAGTCGGGGGTCGACCTACGAGCAGTACTTC	CASSRGSTYEQYF
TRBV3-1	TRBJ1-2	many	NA	TGTGCCAGCAGCCAAGAAATCCCCCGTAATCCTAACTATGGCTACACCTTC	CASSQEIPRNPNYGYTF
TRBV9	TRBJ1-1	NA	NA	TGTGCCAGCAGCGTAACAGGGTCCACTGAAGCTTTCTTT	CASSVTGSTEAFF
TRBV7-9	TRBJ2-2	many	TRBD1	TGTGCCAGCAGCTTAGACAGGGGCTCCGGGGAGCTGTTTTTT	CASSLDRGSGELFF
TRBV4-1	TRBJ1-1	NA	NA	TGCGCCAGCAGCCGACTTGGGGCAGGGGCTGAAGCTTTCTTT	CASSRLGAGAEAFF
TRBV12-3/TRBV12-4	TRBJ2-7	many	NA	TGTGCCAGCAGTTCCATTGGGAGCTACGAGCAGTACTTC	CASSSIGSYEQYF